This record covers a single T cell receptor (beta chain). The antigen it binds to is not known. Base quality data are lacking; no much larger clone is found one base away. These data belong to a study of blood T cell repertoires in COVID-19 (dated by TCRdb to the early 2020s). Describing the broader study: The collaborator samples originated in the United States, Italy and Spain and spanned the acute and convalescent phases of COVID-19. The material from the prospective study consisted of cDNA or gDNA derived from T cells, B-cell-depleted T cells, or PBMCs. Deeply sampled blood TCRbeta repertoires from subjects exposed to, actively infected with, or recovered from COVID-19 were included in the dataset. The repertoires were released in a freely available public database intended as a resource for research on the immune response to SARS-CoV-2. The samples were drawn from the first 160 participants of the ongoing ImmuneRACE study and from some 1,300 subjects provided by 6 global collaborators. A de-identified subject ID, COVID-19 status, age in years and sex were almost always included in the sample metadata. Where available, HLA class I and class II types were obtained from metadata supplied by the sample provider rather than from assay-based typing. Summary of the overall study and its limitations: The quantity of clinical and demographic metadata differed by source and by participant and was supplied without curation.

TCRbeta CDR3 regions were amplified from genomic DNA using the immunoSEQ Assay, a bias-controlled multiplex PCR. In the source study's methods: Nucleated cell counts per sample were estimated from amplification of reference gene primers within the assay. To quantify the absolute abundance of each unique TCRbeta CDR3 rearrangement, sequence reads were collapsed and filtered. Productive Simpson clonality was computed per sample as the square root of Simpson's diversity index over productive rearrangements. TCRdb provides this immuneACCESS table in a form limited to in-frame rearrangements. Some clones are lacking; in checked studies, under half of them reflect an unresolved V gene, and why the rest are absent is not known. Clone size and the V and J calls come from that table; the DNA yielded D and trimming. Here the sample has roughly 35,000 clones; roughly 80% occur a single time. Of the sample, around 28% is held by the ten largest clones.

Each collaborating institution followed its own protocols to collect whole blood in K2EDTA tubes. For TCRbeta analysis, collaborators shipped samples in one of three forms: frozen whole blood, isolated PBMCs, or DNA extracted from either of those sample types. At the junction V is shortened by 3 bases and J by 11 bases; bases outside the gene matches: 6. The CDR3 spans 14 residues, from the cysteine through the phenylalanine. Just the 42-base CDR3 DNA is kept, in frame starting at base 1. The germline V gene (reference sequence) gives CDR1 as LNHDA and CDR2 as SQIVND. Material: peripheral blood. The source of this sequence is an elderly man with active or convalescent COVID-19. Recombination linked TRBV19 to TRBJ2-2; TRBD1 fits 10 bases in the junction. CDR3 region: CASSIGQGVGELFF. The DNA is TGTGCCAGTAGTATTGGACAGGGGGTGGGAGAGCTGTTTTTT.